These T cell receptor beta chains were read from a single sample in a study of cytomegalovirus exposure and HLA in healthy donors. Measured with immunoSEQ multiplex PCR; TCRdb has only the in-frame clones, and not every one. This table holds roughly 190,000 clones, over 60% found once. Specimen: PBMCs. The receptors originated from a woman in her forties in good health and CMV-seronegative. The CDR3 runs from the conserved cysteine through the conserved F or W. Clone sizes are given selectively: once, few, many, or a class where the clone is expanded.

CDR3 protein: CSVGDTETEAFF
clone size: once
V gene: TRBV29-1
J gene: TRBJ1-1

CDR3 protein: CASSLARVVGSEAFF
clone size: NA
V gene: TRBV7-6
J gene: TRBJ1-1

CDR3 protein: CASSPGGLPYEQYF
clone size: NA
V gene: TRBV6-1
J gene: TRBJ2-7

CDR3 protein: CASGAQSYNEQFF
clone size: NA
V gene: TRBV6-1
J gene: TRBJ2-1

CDR3 protein: CASRRRDNQPQHF
clone size: NA
V gene: TRBV6-6
J gene: TRBJ1-5

CDR3 protein: CASSQFLDRETSQHF
clone size: NA
V gene: TRBV4-3
J gene: TRBJ1-5

CDR3 protein: CASSSNRGNTEAFF
clone size: few
V gene: TRBV7-2
J gene: TRBJ1-1

CDR3 protein: CASSLGGQGAQLDTQYF
clone size: once
V gene: TRBV11-1
J gene: TRBJ2-3

CDR3 protein: CASSYTMANEQFF
clone size: NA
V gene: TRBV6-5
J gene: TRBJ2-1

CDR3 protein: CASSPGDTTYEQYF
clone size: NA
V gene: TRBV5-8
J gene: TRBJ2-7

CDR3 protein: CASGSQRRKSEAFF
clone size: NA
V gene: TRBV4-1
J gene: TRBJ1-1

CDR3 protein: CASSVEAGSYEQYF
clone size: NA
V gene: TRBV9
J gene: TRBJ2-7

CDR3 protein: CASSQDWGGRIEQYF
clone size: NA
V gene: TRBV14
J gene: TRBJ2-7

CDR3 protein: CASSWGGLAADTQYF
clone size: NA
V gene: TRBV5-4
J gene: TRBJ2-3

CDR3 protein: CASSLTRDSTSAEQFF
clone size: NA
V gene: TRBV4-2
J gene: TRBJ2-1

CDR3 protein: CSVEARRWGGRIADTQYF
clone size: NA
V gene: TRBV29-1
J gene: TRBJ2-3

CDR3 protein: CASSLVPGASVYGYTF
clone size: NA
V gene: TRBV7-9
J gene: TRBJ1-2

CDR3 protein: CASTQDSPNTGELFF
clone size: NA
V gene: TRBV6-1
J gene: TRBJ2-2

CDR3 protein: CASSQGAGQGSEKLFF
clone size: NA
V gene: TRBV4-3
J gene: TRBJ1-4

CDR3 protein: CASSLIGEGYTF
clone size: NA
V gene: TRBV7-2
J gene: TRBJ1-2

CDR3 protein: CASSFRTDWGYTF
clone size: NA
V gene: TRBV28
J gene: TRBJ1-2

CDR3 protein: CACTGQGQWDTQYF
clone size: NA
V gene: TRBV30
J gene: TRBJ2-3

CDR3 protein: CASSATSDSYEQYF
clone size: once
V gene: TRBV19
J gene: TRBJ2-7